A selection of T cell receptor beta chains follows, all from one sample in a study of cytomegalovirus exposure and HLA in healthy donors. Generated by immunoSEQ multiplex PCR, the TCRdb table keeps only in-frame clones and is missing some. This table holds 170,000 or so clones, around three quarters found once. Sequencing was done on a sample of PBMCs. These TCRs come from a woman aged 25-40 years in good health and CMV-seronegative. Each CDR3 is given with its conserved first and last residue. Each record gives: V gene, clone size, J gene, D gene, CDR3 DNA, CDR3 protein. The D gene is left open where the match is weak. The listing skips clone size in some rows; elsewhere it reads once, few, many or a size class.

v_gene: TRBV30; abundance: -; j_gene: TRBJ2-1; d_gene: -; CDR3nt: TGTGCCTGGAGTGTAGGGAGCTCCTACAATGAGCAGTTCTTC; CDR3aa: CAWSVGSSYNEQFF
v_gene: TRBV27; abundance: -; j_gene: TRBJ2-1; d_gene: TRBD2; CDR3nt: TGTGCCAGCAGTTATCTAGCGGGAGGATGGAATGAGCAGTTCTTC; CDR3aa: CASSYLAGGWNEQFF
v_gene: TRBV2; abundance: -; j_gene: TRBJ2-7; d_gene: -; CDR3nt: TGTGCCAGCAGCGCGCCCACTACGTCCTTCTACGAGCAGTACTTC; CDR3aa: CASSAPTTSFYEQYF
v_gene: TRBV11-1; abundance: few; j_gene: TRBJ2-5; d_gene: TRBD1; CDR3nt: TGTGCCAGCAGCTTAGAAAGGGGGCGCGTGGAGACCCAGTACTTC; CDR3aa: CASSLERGRVETQYF
v_gene: TRBV25-1; abundance: -; j_gene: TRBJ1-6; d_gene: -; CDR3nt: TGTGCCAGCAGTGAAGTAAGAGGGGACAAGGGACCCCTCCACTTT; CDR3aa: CASSEVRGDKGPLHF
v_gene: TRBV18; abundance: -; j_gene: TRBJ1-1; d_gene: -; CDR3nt: TGTGCCAGCTCACGGACGGGGGTGAACACTGAAGCTTTCTTT; CDR3aa: CASSRTGVNTEAFF
v_gene: TRBV2; abundance: -; j_gene: TRBJ2-7; d_gene: -; CDR3nt: TGTGCCAGCAGTATTGCAGGGGACGAGCAGTACTTC; CDR3aa: CASSIAGDEQYF
v_gene: TRBV30; abundance: -; j_gene: TRBJ1-2; d_gene: -; CDR3nt: TGTGCCTGGGAGGGTACAGGGCGGGATGGCTACACCTTC; CDR3aa: CAWEGTGRDGYTF
v_gene: TRBV15; abundance: -; j_gene: TRBJ2-1; d_gene: TRBD1; CDR3nt: TGTGCCACCAGCAGAGCCAGAACAGGGGGCAGTTACAATGAGCAGTTCTTC; CDR3aa: CATSRARTGGSYNEQFF
v_gene: TRBV4-1; abundance: -; j_gene: TRBJ1-1; d_gene: -; CDR3nt: TGCGCCAGCAGCCATAGCCCTCGCACCATGAACACTGAAGCTTTCTTT; CDR3aa: CASSHSPRTMNTEAFF
v_gene: TRBV7-2; abundance: -; j_gene: TRBJ2-2; d_gene: -; CDR3nt: TGTGCCAGCAGCTTAGGTGGGGGGATCCACACCGGGGAGCTGTTTTTT; CDR3aa: CASSLGGGIHTGELFF
v_gene: TRBV18; abundance: -; j_gene: TRBJ2-5; d_gene: TRBD1; CDR3nt: TGTGCCAGCTCAAGGGGACAGGGGGTCCGGGAGACCCAGTACTTC; CDR3aa: CASSRGQGVRETQYF
v_gene: TRBV5-6; abundance: -; j_gene: TRBJ2-1; d_gene: TRBD2; CDR3nt: TGTGCCAGCAGCTTGGTAGCGGGGTCCTACAATGAGCAGTTCTTC; CDR3aa: CASSLVAGSYNEQFF
v_gene: TRBV19; abundance: -; j_gene: TRBJ1-5; d_gene: TRBD1; CDR3nt: TGTGCCAGTAGTAGACAGGGTTCCGGCAATCAGCCCCAGCATTTT; CDR3aa: CASSRQGSGNQPQHF
v_gene: TRBV30; abundance: -; j_gene: TRBJ1-5; d_gene: TRBD1; CDR3nt: TGTGCCTGGAACAGGGGGCTAGTCGAGCCCCAGCATTTT; CDR3aa: CAWNRGLVEPQHF
v_gene: TRBV7-2; abundance: few; j_gene: TRBJ2-7; d_gene: TRBD1; CDR3nt: TGTGCCAGCAGTTTCATGGGACAGGCTGATTACGAGCAGTACTTC; CDR3aa: CASSFMGQADYEQYF
v_gene: TRBV4-2; abundance: -; j_gene: TRBJ2-1; d_gene: TRBD2; CDR3nt: TGTGCCAGCAGCCGTCGTCTAGCGGGAGAACCGTACAATGAGCAGTTCTTC; CDR3aa: CASSRRLAGEPYNEQFF
v_gene: TRBV5-1; abundance: -; j_gene: TRBJ2-7; d_gene: TRBD2; CDR3nt: TGCGCCAGCAGCCTAACTAGCGGGGAGACCTACGAGCAGTACTTC; CDR3aa: CASSLTSGETYEQYF
v_gene: TRBV13; abundance: -; j_gene: TRBJ2-1; d_gene: TRBD2; CDR3nt: TGTGCCAGCAGCTCGCGGGGTAGCGGGGGGGCCAATGAGCAGTTCTTC; CDR3aa: CASSSRGSGGANEQFF
v_gene: TRBV19; abundance: -; j_gene: TRBJ2-3; d_gene: TRBD2; CDR3nt: TGTGCCAGTAGTACCGCACGGGGGGGCACAGATACGCAGTATTTT; CDR3aa: CASSTARGGTDTQYF